Each of the 13 T cell receptor beta chains below was sequenced from the same sample in a study of blood T cell repertoires in COVID-19. Sequencing was performed with immunoSEQ multiplex PCR; in TCRdb, only in-frame clones are kept and a portion is missing. The sample shows about 130,000 clones, about 83% of them seen only once. Input material: peripheral blood. The receptors come from a man in his 60s with acute or convalescent COVID-19.

This clone has only one observation. This chain links TRBV6-5 with TRBJ1-2, with 7 bases fitting TRBD1. V gave up 6 bases and J gave up 4 bases; unmatched junction bases: 5. CDR1 MNHEY and CDR2 SVGAGI come from the germline V gene. This CDR3 has 13 residues. The DNA for the CDR3 is TGTGCCAGCAGCCCCGGACAGGTCTATGGCTACACCTTC. Translated: CASSPGQVYGYTF.

V usage is TRBV2 and J usage is TRBJ1-3, with D hard to call. This CDR3 region has 13 residues. Germline CDR1 SNHLY, CDR2 FYNNEI. V lost 4 bases to trimming and J lost 5 bases, with 9 bases between them. The CDR3 bases are TGTGCCAGCAGTGTCGGGATTAGAAACACCATATATTTT. It translates to CASSVGIRNTIYF.

V gene TRBV28 combines with J gene TRBJ1-2; 7 nucleotides align to TRBD1. CDR3 length: 14 amino acids. The J segment lost 8 bases and the V segment lost 3 bases, leaving 9 bases of the junction unmatched. Germline-derived CDR1 and CDR2 are MDHEN and SYDVKM. In DNA, the CDR3 is TGTGCCAGCAGTTTTTACAGGGGCGCGAAAGGCTACACCTTC. Encoded protein: CASSFYRGAKGYTF.

The gene calls are TRBV7-9 and TRBJ2-5, with 10 bases aligning to TRBD1. J lost 6 bases, V lost 5 bases, and 6 bases had no gene match. The germline V gene encodes CDR1 SEHNR and CDR2 FQNEAQ (reference sequence). The CDR3 spans 14 residues. The CDR3 DNA is TGTGCCAGCAGCGTTGGGACAGGGGTTAAGACCCAGTACTTC. Residues: CASSVGTGVKTQYF.

The rearrangement joins TRBV2 to TRBJ2-5; 8 bases map to TRBD2. V gave up 5 bases and J gave up 4 bases; unmatched junction bases: 9. This CDR3 comprises 15 residues. CDR1 SNHLY and CDR2 FYNNEI come from the germline V gene. The CDR3 loop reads CASSLGGVVGETQYF. CDR3 sequence (DNA): TGTGCCAGCAGTCTCGGGGGGGTCGTGGGAGAGACCCAGTACTTC.

The chain employs TRBV20-1 and TRBJ1-2; maybe TRBD1 (6 bases). The CDR3 spans 15 residues. Germline assignment: CDR1 DFQATT and CDR2 SNEGSKA (reference sequence). Trimming pared 3 bases from V and 0 bases from J, leaving 14 bases between. The CDR3 DNA sequence: TGCAGTGCTAGTGCCAGGGGATACCCTAACTATGGCTACACCTTC. Protein product: CSASARGYPNYGYTF.

The V and J genes are TRBV6-5 and TRBJ2-7, with 8 positions matching TRBD1. CDR3 length: 15 amino acids. V dropped 5 bases and J dropped 0; count of bases not matched to a gene: 6. Germline CDR1 MNHEY, CDR2 SVGAGI. The DNA of the CDR3 is TGTGCCAGCAGTATAGAGGGGACAGGCTCCTACGAGCAGTACTTC. This gives the protein CASSIEGTGSYEQYF.

Details on this clone: Other DNA sequences in this sample translate to the same CDR3. V gene TRBV5-1 combines with J gene TRBJ2-6; no clear D. In germline, CDR1 is SGHRS, CDR2 YFSETQ. The V and J ends lost 3 bases and 0 bases respectively, with 4 bases between them. The CDR3 loop spans 14 amino acids. The CDR3 DNA reads as TGCGCCAGCAGCTCCGGCTCTGGGGCCAACGTCCTGACTTTC. Its protein product is CASSSGSGANVLTF.

The V call is TRBV7-2, the J call TRBJ1-5, with unresolved D. This CDR3 is 14 amino acids long. Trimming cost V 5 bases and J 4 bases, with 12 bases left between them. Germline CDR1 is SGHTA and CDR2 is FQGNSA. CDR3 sequence (DNA): TGTGCCAGCAGCAAGGACGGGAATAATCAGCCCCAGCATTTT. This sequence encodes CASSKDGNNQPQHF.

V is TRBV28 and J is TRBJ2-7; the D is unclear. The V end was cut by 4 bases, the J end by 3 bases, with 10 bases between. The CDR3 is 13 amino acids. Germline lookup yields CDR1 MDHEN and CDR2 SYDVKM. CDR3 DNA: TGTGCCAGCAGTTCAGGTTATCGCTACGAGCAGTACTTC. Protein product: CASSSGYRYEQYF.

The chain couples TRBV11-2 to TRBJ1-1; D is ambiguous. Trimming took 1 base from V and 3 from J, leaving 6 bases between them. The CDR3 length is 13 residues. Germline lookup yields CDR1 SGHAT and CDR2 FQNNGV. DNA of the CDR3: TGTGCCAGCAGCTTAGTACGGGACACTGAAGCTTTCTTT. Translating gives CASSLVRDTEAFF.

Concerning this clone itself: Its ends do not fully match the called genes, so a read error is possible. This chain uses TRBV2 with TRBJ2-2; possibly TRBD2 for D (6 bases). Germline CDR1 is SNHLY and CDR2 is FYNNEI. This CDR3 spans 12 amino acids. The CDR3 loop reads CASSEDGGGVIF. The CDR3 DNA reads TGTGCCAGCAGTGAAGATGGCGGAGGGGTGATTTTT.

The chain recombines TRBV27 with TRBJ2-1; D is ambiguous. The V end lost 0 bases, the J end lost 4 bases, and 16 bases lay between the germline ends. This CDR3 comprises 17 residues. Germline lookup yields CDR1 MNHEY and CDR2 SMNVEV (reference sequence). In DNA, the CDR3 is TGTGCCAGCAGTTTATCGCTGCGAGGAGCCCGATACAATGAGCAGTTCTTC. Translation: CASSLSLRGARYNEQFF.